This TCR beta chain was sequenced in a study of CD8 T cells in Susac syndrome. Germline CDR1 is SGHRS and CDR2 is YFSETQ. The CDR3 totals 16 residues. V gave up 4 bases and J gave up 9 bases, with 26 bases separating them. Reverse transcription of roughly 0.5 to 1 ug RNA was performed with random hexamers. A single record per CDR3 protein comes from TCRdb applying MiXCR to the immunoSEQ multiplex PCR reads. Of 140,000 to 150,000 distinct CDR3 sequences in the sample, roughly 94% were seen once. The sequenced target, TCR beta, came from blood CD8+ and CD4+ T cells. The receptor was derived from a human donor in good health. Sequenced material: CD4+ T cells from PBMCs. The chain is built from TRBV5-1 and TRBJ2-7, with D possibly being TRBD1 or TRBD2 (6 bases each). Written as DNA, the CDR3 is TGCGCCAGCAGCGGCTCCCCGGGGGCCCTTAACTTAGGGCAGTACTTC. This gives the protein CASSGSPGALNLGQYF.